This T cell receptor beta chain was sequenced for a study of human T cells and chemical hapten exposure. Background on the study: In the sensitization step, 2% DPC was placed on roughly 2 cm by roughly 2 cm of upper inner arm skin.

Documented time point: pre-sensitization, week 0. Treatment: therapeutic diphenylcyclopropenone sensitization with weekly scalp DPC. The V gene's germline CDR1 is SGHAT and CDR2 FQDESV (reference sequence). There are 13 residues in the CDR3. Deletions cut 2 bases from V and 0 bases from J, with 4 bases between. Separate cDNA molecules received unique molecular identifiers, which the library attached to them. TCRdb re-called the RACE reads with MiXCR, one entry per CDR3 protein. The sample contains 150,000 to 200,000 distinct CDR3 sequences, around 30% of which appear only once. Sequences were derived from whole blood, sampled in connection with sensitization to the hapten diphenylcyclopropenone (DPC). The source is a woman aged 30 to 39 with alopecia areata. Some clones in this sample may be carry-over from other donors' samples. The rearrangement joins TRBV11-1 to TRBJ2-5, with unresolved D. The CDR3 DNA reads as TGTGCCAGCAGCTTACAGAACCAAGAGACCCAGTACTTC. This encodes CASSLQNQETQYF. Using reference TRBV11-1 and TRBJ2-5 for the parts outside the CDR3, the full variable domain is EAEVAQSPRYKITEKSQAVAFWCDPISGHATLYWYRQILGQGPELLVQFQDESVVDDSQLPKDRFSAERLKGVDSTLKIQPAELGDSAMYLCASSLQNQETQYFGPGTRLLVL.